The 8 T cell receptor beta chains listed next were all sequenced from one sample in a study of cytomegalovirus exposure and HLA in healthy donors. The PCR contained 60 Vbeta and 13 Jbeta primers. The table came from immunoSEQ multiplex PCR; TCRdb's copy has only in-frame clones and leaves some out. Of fewer than 140,000 clones listed, approximately 82% were seen once; the top ten hold roughly 2.5%. The sequencing input was PBMCs. These receptors all come from a middle-aged man in good health and CMV-seronegative.

This rearrangement joins TRBV4-2 to TRBJ2-5; D is unclear. The CDR3 extends over 12 amino acids. Germline-derived CDR1 and CDR2 are LGHNA and YNFKEQ. The V and J ends lost 0 bases and 7 bases respectively, with 6 bases between them. The CDR3 loop is CASSQDLGTQYF. CDR3 sequence (DNA): TGTGCCAGCAGCCAAGATCTAGGGACCCAGTACTTC.

This clone was recorded a few times. The rearrangement links TRBV18 to TRBJ1-2; D remains unclear. CDR1 and CDR2 (germline): KGHSH, LQKENI. Trimming left V 3 bases short and J 5 bases short, with 16 bases between. The CDR3 is 15 residues long. The CDR3 reads CASSPLPGGEYGYTF. Written as DNA, the CDR3 is TGTGCCAGCTCACCCCTGCCGGGCGGGGAATATGGCTACACCTTC. Combining the CDR3 with reference TRBV18 and TRBJ1-2 gives the whole variable domain NAGVMQNPRHLVRRRGQEARLRCSPMKGHSHVYWYRQLPEEGLKFMVYLQKENIIDESGMPKERFSAEFPKEGPSILRIQQVVRGDSAAYFCASSPLPGGEYGYTFGSGTRLTVV.

This clone was seen only once. V gene TRBV10-3 combines with J gene TRBJ2-1, with TRBD2 matching 7 bases. Germline CDR1 ENHRY, CDR2 SYGVKD. There are 14 residues in the CDR3. Trimming at V came to 3 bases and at J to 4 bases, leaving 3 bases not matched to a gene. The CDR3 nucleotides are TGTGCCATCAGTGATATGGGGGGGTACAATGAGCAGTTCTTC. Translation gives CAISDMGGYNEQFF.

As DNA, the CDR3 is TGTGCCAGCAGCTTATATGGGGAGGGTAACACCGGGGAGCTGTTTTTT. Translating gives CASSLYGEGNTGELFF. The rearrangement uses TRBV11-3 and TRBJ2-2; 7 bases are shared with TRBD2. Germline loops: CDR1 SGHNT, CDR2 YENEEA. Trimming removed 2 bases from V and 2 bases from J; junction bases left unmatched: 5. CDR3 size: 16 residues.

The chain joins TRBV9 to TRBJ1-6; no clear D. CDR1 and CDR2 from the germline V gene are SGDLS and YYNGEE. Trimming stripped 4 bases from V and 7 bases from J, with 12 bases between. The length of the CDR3 is 14 residues. This CDR3 reads CASSLSLGNSPLHF. The CDR3 DNA is TGTGCCAGCAGCCTGTCCCTCGGGAATTCACCCCTCCACTTT.

This chain links TRBV6-5 with TRBJ1-1; D might be TRBD1 (5 bases). CDR3 length: 13 amino acids. Germline CDR1 reads MNHEY; CDR2 reads SVGAGI. Trimming took off 6 bases at V and 4 bases at J, with 12 bases between the two ends. CDR3 DNA: TGTGCCAGCAGGCTTCAGGGTGGCACTGAAGCTTTCTTT. Its protein product is CASRLQGGTEAFF.

The chain has TRBV4-2 and TRBJ2-7; 7 positions agree with TRBD1. CDR1 and CDR2 from the germline V gene are LGHNA and YNFKEQ. The V segment lost 4 bases and the J segment 1 base; nucleotides outside the gene matches: 10. The CDR3 is 16 residues long. CDR3 loop: CASSLSPRDSSYEQYF. The CDR3 DNA sequence: TGTGCCAGCAGCCTAAGCCCTAGGGACAGTTCCTACGAGCAGTACTTC.

The V call is TRBV19, the J call TRBJ2-7, with D possibly TRBD1 on 6 matching bases. The germline V gene has CDR1 LNHDA and CDR2 SQIVND (reference sequence). V gave up 3 bases and J gave up 4 bases, with 10 bases separating them. This CDR3 comprises 13 residues. In DNA form, the CDR3 reads TGTGCCAGTAGTATGGTGGGGACATACGAGCAGTACTTC. Translation: CASSMVGTYEQYF.